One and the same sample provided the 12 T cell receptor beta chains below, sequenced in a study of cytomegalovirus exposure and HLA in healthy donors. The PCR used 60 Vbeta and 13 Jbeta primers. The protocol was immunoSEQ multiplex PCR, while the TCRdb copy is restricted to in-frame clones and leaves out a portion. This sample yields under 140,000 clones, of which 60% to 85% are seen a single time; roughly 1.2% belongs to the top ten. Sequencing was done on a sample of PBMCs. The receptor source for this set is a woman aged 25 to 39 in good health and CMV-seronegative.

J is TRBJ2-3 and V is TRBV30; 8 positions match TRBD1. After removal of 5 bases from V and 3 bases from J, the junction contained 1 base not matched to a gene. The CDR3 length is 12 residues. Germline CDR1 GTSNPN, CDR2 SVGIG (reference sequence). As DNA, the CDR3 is TGTGCCTGGGACAGGGGAACAGATACGCAGTATTTT. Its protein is CAWDRGTDTQYF.

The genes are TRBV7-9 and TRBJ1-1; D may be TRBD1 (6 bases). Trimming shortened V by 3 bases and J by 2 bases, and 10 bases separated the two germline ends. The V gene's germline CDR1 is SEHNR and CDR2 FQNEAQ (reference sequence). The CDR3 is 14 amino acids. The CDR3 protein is CASSFRDTNTEAFF. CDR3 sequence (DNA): TGTGCCAGCAGCTTCCGGGACACCAACACTGAAGCTTTCTTT.

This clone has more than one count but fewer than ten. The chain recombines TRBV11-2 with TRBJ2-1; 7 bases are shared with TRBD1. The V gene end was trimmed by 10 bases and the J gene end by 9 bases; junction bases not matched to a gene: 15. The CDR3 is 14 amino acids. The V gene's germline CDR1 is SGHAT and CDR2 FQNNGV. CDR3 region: CATAAVTGRSEQFF. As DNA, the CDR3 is TGTGCCACCGCCGCGGTGACAGGGCGAAGTGAGCAGTTCTTC.

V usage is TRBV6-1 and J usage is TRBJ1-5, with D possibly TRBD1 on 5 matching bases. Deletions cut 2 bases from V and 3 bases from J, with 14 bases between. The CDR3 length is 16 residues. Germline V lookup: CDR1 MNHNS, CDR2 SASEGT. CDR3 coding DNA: TGTGCCAGCAGTGAATCCGCGGGGACTACCAATCAGCCCCAGCATTTT. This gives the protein CASSESAGTTNQPQHF.

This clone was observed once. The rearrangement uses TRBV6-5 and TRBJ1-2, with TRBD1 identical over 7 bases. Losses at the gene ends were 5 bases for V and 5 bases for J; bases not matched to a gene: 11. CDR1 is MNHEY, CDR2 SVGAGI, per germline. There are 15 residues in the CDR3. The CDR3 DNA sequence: TGTGCCAGCAGTCCTCCCTCGACAGGGCAGTATGGCTACACCTTC. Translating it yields CASSPPSTGQYGYTF.

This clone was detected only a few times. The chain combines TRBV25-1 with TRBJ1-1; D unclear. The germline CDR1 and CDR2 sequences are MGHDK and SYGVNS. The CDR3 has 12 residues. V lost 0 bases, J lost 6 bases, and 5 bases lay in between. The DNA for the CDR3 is TGTGCCAGCAGTGAATACTTCTCTGAAGCTTTCTTT. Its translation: CASSEYFSEAFF.

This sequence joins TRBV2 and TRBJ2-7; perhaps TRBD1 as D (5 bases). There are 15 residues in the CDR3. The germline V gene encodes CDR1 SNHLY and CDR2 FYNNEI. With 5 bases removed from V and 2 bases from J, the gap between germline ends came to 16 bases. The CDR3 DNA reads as TGTGCCAGCAGTAAGGACATGGCCACCACCTACGAGCAGTACTTC. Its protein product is CASSKDMATTYEQYF.

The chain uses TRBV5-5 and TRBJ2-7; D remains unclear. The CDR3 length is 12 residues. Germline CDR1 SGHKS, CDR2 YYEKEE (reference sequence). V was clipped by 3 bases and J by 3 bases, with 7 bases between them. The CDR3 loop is CASSSPGYEQYF. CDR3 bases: TGTGCCAGCAGCTCCCCCGGCTACGAGCAGTACTTC.

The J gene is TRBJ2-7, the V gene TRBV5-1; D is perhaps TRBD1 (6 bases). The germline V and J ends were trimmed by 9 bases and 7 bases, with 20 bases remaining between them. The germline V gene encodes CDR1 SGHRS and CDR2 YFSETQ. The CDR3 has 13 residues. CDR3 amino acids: CATNPTGYGEQYF. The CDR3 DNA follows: TGCGCCACTAACCCGACAGGCTACGGGGAGCAGTACTTC.

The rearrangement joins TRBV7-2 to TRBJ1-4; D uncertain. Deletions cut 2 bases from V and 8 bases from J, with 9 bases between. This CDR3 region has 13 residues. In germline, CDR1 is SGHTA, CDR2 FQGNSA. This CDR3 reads CASSLSHREKLFF. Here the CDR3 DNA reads TGTGCCAGCAGCTTAAGTCATCGGGAAAAACTGTTTTTT.

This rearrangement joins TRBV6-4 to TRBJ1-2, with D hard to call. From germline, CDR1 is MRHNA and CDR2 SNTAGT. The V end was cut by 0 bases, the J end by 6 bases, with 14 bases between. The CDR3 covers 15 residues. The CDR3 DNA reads TGTGCCAGCAGTGACTCGGTGTGGGCCGCTGATGGCTACACCTTC. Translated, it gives CASSDSVWAADGYTF.

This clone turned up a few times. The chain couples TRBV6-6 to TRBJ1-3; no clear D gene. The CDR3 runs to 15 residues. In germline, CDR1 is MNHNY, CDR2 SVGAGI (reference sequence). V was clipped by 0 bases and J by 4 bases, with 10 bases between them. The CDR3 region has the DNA TGTGCCAGCAGTTACTCGAAGGGAGGAGGAAACACCATATATTTT. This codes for CASSYSKGGGNTIYF.